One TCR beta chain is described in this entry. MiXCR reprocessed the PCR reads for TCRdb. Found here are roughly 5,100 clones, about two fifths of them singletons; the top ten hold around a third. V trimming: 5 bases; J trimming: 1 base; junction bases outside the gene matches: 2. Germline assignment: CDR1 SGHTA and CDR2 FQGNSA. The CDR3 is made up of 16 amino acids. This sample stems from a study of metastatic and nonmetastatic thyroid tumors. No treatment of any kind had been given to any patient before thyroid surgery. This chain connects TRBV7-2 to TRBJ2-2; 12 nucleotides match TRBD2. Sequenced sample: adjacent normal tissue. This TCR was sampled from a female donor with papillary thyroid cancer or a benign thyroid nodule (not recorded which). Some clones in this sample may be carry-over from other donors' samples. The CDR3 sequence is CASSPSGGVNTGELFF. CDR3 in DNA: TGTGCCAGCAGCCCTAGCGGGGGGGTGAACACCGGGGAGCTGTTTTTT.